The 31 T cell receptor beta chains listed next were all sequenced from one sample in a study of T cell responses to AZD1222 COVID-19 vaccine. Produced via immunoSEQ multiplex PCR; TCRdb's table is partial and in-frame only. The sample lists about 94,000 clones; about 88% were seen once. The sample was peripheral blood, taken on day 0 of AZD1222 vaccination. These receptors were collected from an adult in good health.

This rearrangement joins TRBV28 to TRBJ2-5; unclear D gene. Trimming pared 8 bases from V and 2 bases from J, leaving 12 bases between. The CDR3 covers 13 residues. From germline, CDR1 is MDHEN and CDR2 SYDVKM. The DNA for the CDR3 is TGTGCCAGCTTGAAAGGCTTTCAAGAGACCCAGTACTTC. Translating it yields CASLKGFQETQYF.

The chain couples TRBV7-8 to TRBJ1-1, with TRBD1 as a possible D gene (6 bases). The CDR3 runs 18 residues. Germline V gene data show CDR1 as SGHVS and CDR2 as FQNEAQ. Trimming cost V 1 base and J 1 base, with 19 bases left between them. This CDR3 reads CASSLGYRTGTANTEAFF. The CDR3 bases are TGTGCCAGCAGCTTAGGTTACAGAACAGGGACGGCGAACACTGAAGCTTTCTTT.

The chain links TRBV7-2 to TRBJ2-3; tentatively, D is TRBD1 (5 bases). In germline, CDR1 is SGHTA, CDR2 FQGNSA. Trimming removed 7 bases at V and 3 bases at J, with 14 bases between. This CDR3 has 14 amino acids. The CDR3 here is CASKSSRGTDTQYF. The CDR3 bases are TGTGCCAGCAAGAGCTCTAGGGGTACAGATACGCAGTATTTT.

This chain connects TRBV10-3 to TRBJ1-1; D possibly corresponds to TRBD1 (6 bases). This CDR3 has 14 residues. Trimming took 4 bases from V and 1 from J, leaving 10 bases between them. Germline assignment: CDR1 ENHRY and CDR2 SYGVKD. The CDR3 sequence is CAISGDIQNTEAFF. The CDR3 nucleotides read TGTGCCATCAGTGGGGACATCCAGAACACTGAAGCTTTCTTT.

The CDR3 reads CASSFRGDEQYF. CDR3 bases: TGCGCCAGCAGCTTCAGAGGGGACGAGCAGTACTTC. The chain is built from TRBV5-1 and TRBJ2-7; D may match TRBD1 or TRBD2 (5 bases each). V lost 2 bases to trimming and J lost 5 bases, with 8 bases between them. Germline assignment: CDR1 SGHRS and CDR2 YFSETQ. The CDR3 extends over 12 amino acids.

The chain links TRBV7-3 to TRBJ2-1, with D hard to call. The CDR3 is 16 amino acids. CDR1 is SGHTA, CDR2 FQGTGA, per germline. Trimming shortened V by 4 bases and J by 0 bases, and 13 bases separated the two germline ends. CDR3 region: CASSSPGRLSYNEQFF. CDR3 sequence (DNA): TGTGCCAGCAGCTCCCCGGGCCGCCTCTCCTACAATGAGCAGTTCTTC.

This clone was detected once. This chain links TRBV15 with TRBJ2-7, with 11 bases identical to TRBD1. The CDR3 contains 14 residues. Germline values: CDR1 LNHNV, CDR2 YYDKDF (reference sequence). V shed 4 bases and J 5 bases; nucleotides not matched to a gene: 4. The CDR3 region is CATSTRDRGNEQYF. The CDR3 DNA sequence: TGTGCCACCAGCACCAGGGACAGGGGGAACGAGCAGTACTTC. The full variable domain, its missing parts supplied by reference TRBV15 and TRBJ2-7, is DAMVIQNPRYQVTQFGKPVTLSCSQTLNHNVMYWYQQKSSQAPKLLFHYYDKDFNNEADTPDNFQSRRPNTSFCFLDIRSPGLGDTAMYLCATSTRDRGNEQYFGPGTRLTVT.

The J gene is TRBJ1-2, the V gene TRBV7-8; a weak D match, TRBD1 (6 bases). Germline CDR1 reads SGHVS; CDR2 reads FQNEAQ. CDR3 length: 13 residues. Trimming cost V 1 base and J 4 bases, with 7 bases left between them. The CDR3 DNA is TGTGCCAGCAGCTTAGGAGGGGGCTATGGCTACACCTTC. Translating it yields CASSLGGGYGYTF.

The chain has TRBV7-3 and TRBJ1-5; D call uncertain. The CDR3 is 15 amino acids. V was shortened by 4 bases and J by 3 bases, with 13 bases between the two germline ends. Germline assignment: CDR1 SGHTA and CDR2 FQGTGA. The CDR3 here is CASSSIRQDNQPQHF. The CDR3 DNA sequence: TGTGCCAGCAGCTCAATACGACAAGACAATCAGCCCCAGCATTTT.

This clone was seen a handful of times. The chain is built from TRBV2 and TRBJ1-3, with D perhaps matching TRBD1 (5 bases). The CDR3 sequence is 17 residues long. V dropped 0 bases and J dropped 0 bases, with 12 bases sitting between them. The germline CDR1 and CDR2 sequences are SNHLY and FYNNEI. The DNA of the CDR3 is TGTGCCAGCAGTGAAGCGCTTCGGGGGGGCTCTGGAAACACCATATATTTT. Translated, it gives CASSEALRGGSGNTIYF.

This chain connects TRBV19 to TRBJ1-2; D remains ambiguous. V dropped 3 bases and J dropped 6 bases, with 5 bases sitting between them. This CDR3 region has 11 residues. Germline V gene sequence: CDR1 LNHDA, CDR2 SQIVND (reference sequence). DNA for the CDR3: TGTGCCAGTAGTATTACAGATGGCTACACCTTC. Its translation is CASSITDGYTF.

J is TRBJ2-7 and V is TRBV30; D unresolved. In germline, CDR1 is GTSNPN, CDR2 SVGIG (reference sequence). This CDR3 spans 13 amino acids. Trimming shortened V by 1 base and J by 4 bases, and 11 bases separated the two germline ends. DNA for the CDR3: TGTGCCTGGAGTGGTCATGATGGTTACGAGCAGTACTTC. Residues: CAWSGHDGYEQYF.

This chain links TRBV3-1 (or the pseudogene TRBV3-2) with TRBJ2-3; 11 positions agree with TRBD2. The CDR3 is 18 residues long. The J segment lost 3 bases and the V segment lost 4 bases, leaving 12 bases of the junction unmatched. CDR1 and CDR2 from the germline V gene are LGHDT and YNNKEL (reference sequence). CDR3 in amino acids: CASSPFVAGGRETDTQYF. The CDR3 DNA reads TGTGCCAGCAGCCCCTTCGTAGCGGGGGGGCGGGAAACAGATACGCAGTATTTT.

The CDR3 nucleotides read TGTGCCAGCAGTCCCGGGACCGTTGGGGAGACCCAGTACTTC. Amino acid sequence: CASSPGTVGETQYF. The chain employs TRBV27 and TRBJ2-5; TRBD1 or TRBD2 may be the D gene (5 bases each). This CDR3 has 14 residues. Germline CDR1 reads MNHEY; CDR2 reads SMNVEV (reference sequence). V was trimmed by 5 bases and J by 5 bases, leaving 15 bases between them.

The V call is TRBV6-6, the J call TRBJ2-7, with TRBD1 matching over 8 bases. Trimming took 0 bases from V and 2 from J; bases not matched to a gene: 6. The CDR3 consists of 16 residues. Germline V CDR1 and CDR2: MNHNY, SVGAGI (reference sequence). CDR3 residues: CASSYSSGGQAYEQYF. CDR3 DNA sequence: TGTGCCAGCAGTTACTCAAGTGGGGGACAGGCCTACGAGCAGTACTTC.

As regards this clone: The same CDR3 can be traced to other DNA sequences in this sample. The chain recombines TRBV6-4 with TRBJ2-3, with 7 bases fitting TRBD2. V gave up 0 bases and J gave up 1 base; unmatched junction bases: 1. Per the germline V gene, CDR1 is MRHNA and CDR2 is SNTAGT. The CDR3 is made up of 15 amino acids. The CDR3 spells CASSDSSGGTDTQYF. CDR3 DNA sequence: TGTGCCAGCAGTGACTCGAGCGGGGGCACAGATACGCAGTATTTT.

This sequence joins TRBV10-3 and TRBJ1-2, with D hard to call. The CDR3 is made up of 13 amino acids. V shed 10 bases and J shed 2 bases, with 14 bases lying between them. Germline CDR1 is ENHRY and CDR2 is SYGVKD. The CDR3 is CATNNQANYGYTF. Written as DNA, the CDR3 is TGTGCCACTAATAACCAGGCAAACTATGGCTACACCTTC.

This clone is a singleton in its sample. Within the sample, other DNA sequences also encode this same CDR3. The chain's CDR3 is CASSLGGGGGLSYEQYF. The DNA for the CDR3 is TGTGCCAGCAGCCTGGGGGGGGGCGGGGGCCTCTCCTACGAGCAGTACTTC. The chain joins TRBV3-1 (or the pseudogene TRBV3-2) to TRBJ2-7; possibly TRBD2 for D (7 bases). This CDR3 has 17 residues. The germline V and J ends were trimmed by 4 bases and 0 bases, with 19 bases remaining between them. Germline CDR1 and CDR2: LGHDT and YNNKEL (reference sequence).

The V and J genes are TRBV7-2 and TRBJ2-1; weak D call: TRBD1 (5 bases). CDR3 length: 15 amino acids. The V gene's germline CDR1 is SGHTA and CDR2 FQGNSA. V lost 0 bases and J lost 4, with 10 bases in between. The CDR3 region is CASSLARAEYNEQFF. In DNA form, the CDR3 reads TGTGCCAGCAGCTTAGCCAGGGCAGAATACAATGAGCAGTTCTTC.

The chain is built from TRBV9 and TRBJ1-2; 7 bases are a match to TRBD1. The CDR3 runs 14 residues. Germline lookup yields CDR1 SGDLS and CDR2 YYNGEE. V gave up 4 bases and J gave up 1 base; unmatched junction bases: 4. CDR3 DNA sequence: TGTGCCAGCAGCTTCCAGGGGGGTAACTATGGCTACACCTTC. Protein product: CASSFQGGNYGYTF.

The rearrangement links TRBV7-8 to TRBJ2-7; the D call may be TRBD1 or TRBD2 (5 bases each). CDR1 SGHVS and CDR2 FQNEAQ come from the germline V gene. The CDR3 has 16 amino acids. With 5 bases removed from V and 3 bases from J, the gap between germline ends came to 20 bases. The CDR3 DNA reads as TGTGCCAGCAGCACCTCCGGGACGGTGGGGATCTACGAGCAGTACTTC. Residues: CASSTSGTVGIYEQYF. Supplemented by reference TRBV7-8 and TRBJ2-7, the full variable domain reads GAGVSQSPRYKVAKRGQDVALRCDPISGHVSLFWYQQALGQGPEFLTYFQNEAQLDKSGLPSDRFFAERPEGSVSTLKIQRTQQEDSAVYLCASSTSGTVGIYEQYFGPGTRLTVT.

V is TRBV29-1 and J is TRBJ2-1; 10 bases are shared with TRBD1. This CDR3 has 16 residues. Trimming at V came to 6 bases and at J to 5 bases, leaving 13 bases not matched to a gene. CDR1 SQVTM and CDR2 ANQGSEA come from the germline V gene. The CDR3, as DNA: TGCAGCGTCGCAAGGACCGGGACAGGGGTAGACAATGAGCAGTTCTTC. Protein: CSVARTGTGVDNEQFF.

This clone appeared a single time. The genes are TRBV10-3 and TRBJ1-1; the match to TRBD1 covers 7 bases. The CDR3 runs 13 residues. Per germline, CDR1 ENHRY and CDR2 SYGVKD. Germline trimming cut 8 bases from V and 5 bases from J; bases unmatched to any gene: 8. Here the CDR3 reads CAIFEGAGTEAFF. In DNA, the CDR3 is TGTGCCATCTTTGAGGGGGCTGGGACTGAAGCTTTCTTT.

The chain uses TRBV30 and TRBJ2-2; 8 nucleotides line up with TRBD2. J lost 1 base, V lost 0 bases, and 4 bases had no gene match. The CDR3 loop spans 16 amino acids. Germline lookup yields CDR1 GTSNPN and CDR2 SVGIG (reference sequence). The CDR3 sequence is CAWSVGTSGNTGELFF. In nucleotides, the CDR3 is TGTGCCTGGAGTGTAGGTACTAGCGGGAACACCGGGGAGCTGTTTTTT.

The rearrangement joins TRBV7-2 to TRBJ1-2; maybe TRBD1 (6 bases). This CDR3 spans 16 amino acids. Trimming stripped 5 bases from V and 4 bases from J, with 20 bases between. Germline V gene data show CDR1 as SGHTA and CDR2 as FQGNSA. CDR3 loop: CASSPGTPLGIYGYTF. In DNA form, the CDR3 reads TGTGCCAGCAGCCCGGGGACACCCCTTGGGATCTATGGCTACACCTTC.

This chain uses TRBV3-1 (or the pseudogene TRBV3-2) with TRBJ2-7; no definite D call. There are 15 residues in the CDR3. V gave up 1 base and J gave up 3 bases, with 13 bases separating them. Germline V gene data show CDR1 as LGHDT and CDR2 as YNNKEL (reference sequence). The CDR3 loop reads CASSQGLGIYYEQYF. The CDR3 DNA follows: TGTGCCAGCAGCCAAGGCCTAGGGATTTACTACGAGCAGTACTTC.

This chain uses TRBV28 with TRBJ1-2, with 9 bases fitting TRBD1. The CDR3 is made up of 14 amino acids. Germline V lookup: CDR1 MDHEN, CDR2 SYDVKM. The junction had 11 bases not matched to a gene; V was cut back by 7 bases and J by 8 bases. This CDR3 is CASTVTGTGRGYTF. The CDR3 DNA reads TGTGCCAGCACTGTTACCGGGACAGGGCGCGGCTACACCTTC.

The chain combines TRBV5-4 with TRBJ1-2, with TRBD1 as a possible D gene (5 bases). V lost 0 bases and J lost 8, with 14 bases in between. CDR1 and CDR2 (germline): SGHNT, YYREEE (reference sequence). The CDR3 runs to 14 residues. This CDR3 is CASSLGQPYGGYTF. The CDR3 DNA sequence: TGTGCCAGCAGCTTGGGACAGCCCTATGGGGGCTACACCTTC.

The chain links TRBV11-2 to TRBJ2-7, with TRBD2 matching over 7 bases. V was pared by 3 bases and J by 0 bases, with 2 bases of the junction left unmatched. Looked up from germline, CDR1 is SGHAT and CDR2 is FQNNGV. The CDR3 runs 14 residues. DNA of the CDR3: TGTGCCAGCAGCTTTCGGGGGGTCTCCTACGAGCAGTACTTC. Amino acids: CASSFRGVSYEQYF.

The gene calls are TRBV6-1 and TRBJ2-5, with D tentatively TRBD1 (6 bases). From germline, CDR1 is MNHNS and CDR2 SASEGT. The CDR3 spans 14 residues. Trimming left V 0 bases short and J 4 bases short, with 9 bases between. CDR3 loop: CASSEAARGETQYF. In DNA form, the CDR3 reads TGTGCCAGCAGTGAAGCTGCCAGGGGAGAGACCCAGTACTTC.

This chain joins TRBV6-5 and TRBJ2-3; 7 positions match TRBD1. The CDR3 has 16 residues. Germline V CDR1 and CDR2: MNHEY, SVGAGI. Germline trimming cut 2 bases from V and 0 bases from J; bases unmatched to any gene: 5. The CDR3 bases are TGTGCCAGCAGTTACCGGGGACAGCCCAGCACAGATACGCAGTATTTT. It yields the protein CASSYRGQPSTDTQYF.